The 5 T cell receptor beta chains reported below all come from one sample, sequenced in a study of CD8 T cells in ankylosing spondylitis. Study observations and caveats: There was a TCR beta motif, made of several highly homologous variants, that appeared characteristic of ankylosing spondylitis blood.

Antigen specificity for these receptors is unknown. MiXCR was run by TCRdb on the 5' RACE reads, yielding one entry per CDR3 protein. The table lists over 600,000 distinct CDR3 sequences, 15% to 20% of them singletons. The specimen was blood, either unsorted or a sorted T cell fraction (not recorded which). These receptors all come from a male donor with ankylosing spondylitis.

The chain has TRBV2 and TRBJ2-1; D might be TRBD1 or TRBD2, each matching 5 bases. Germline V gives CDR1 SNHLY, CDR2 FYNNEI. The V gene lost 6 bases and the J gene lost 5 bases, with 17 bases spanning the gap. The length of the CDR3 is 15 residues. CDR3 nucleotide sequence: TGTGCCAGCAGCAGCCGGGGACCCCCTAACAATGAGCAGTTCTTC. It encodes CASSSRGPPNNEQFF. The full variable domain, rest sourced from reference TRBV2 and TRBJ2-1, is EPEVTQTPSHQVTQMGQEVILRCVPISNHLYFYWYRQILGQKVEFLVSFYNNEISEKSEIFDDQFSVERPDGSNFTLKIRSTKLEDSAMYFCASSSRGPPNNEQFFGPGTRLTVL.

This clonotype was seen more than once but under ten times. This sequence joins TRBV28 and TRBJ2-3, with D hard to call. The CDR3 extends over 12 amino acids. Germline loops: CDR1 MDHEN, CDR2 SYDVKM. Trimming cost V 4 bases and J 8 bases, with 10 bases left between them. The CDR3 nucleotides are TGTGCCAGCAGTTCCTCCGGGCTTACGCAGTATTTT. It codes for CASSSSGLTQYF.

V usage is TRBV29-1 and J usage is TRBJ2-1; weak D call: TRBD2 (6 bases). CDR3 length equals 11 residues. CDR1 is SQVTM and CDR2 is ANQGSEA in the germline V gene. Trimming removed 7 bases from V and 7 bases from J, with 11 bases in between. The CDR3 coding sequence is TGCAGCGCGGAGGGATTGAATGAGCAGTTCTTC. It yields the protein CSAEGLNEQFF.

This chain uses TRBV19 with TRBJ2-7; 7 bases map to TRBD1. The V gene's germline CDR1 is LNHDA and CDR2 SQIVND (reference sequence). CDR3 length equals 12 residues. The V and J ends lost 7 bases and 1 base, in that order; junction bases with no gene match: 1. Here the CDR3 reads CASTDRSYEQYF. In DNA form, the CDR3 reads TGTGCCAGTACGGACAGGTCCTACGAGCAGTACTTC. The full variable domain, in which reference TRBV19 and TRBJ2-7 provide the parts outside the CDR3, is DGGITQSPKYLFRKEGQNVTLSCEQNLNHDAMYWYRQDPGQGLRLIYYSQIVNDFQKGDIAEGYSVSREKKESFPLTVTSAQKNPTAFYLCASTDRSYEQYFGPGTRLTVT.

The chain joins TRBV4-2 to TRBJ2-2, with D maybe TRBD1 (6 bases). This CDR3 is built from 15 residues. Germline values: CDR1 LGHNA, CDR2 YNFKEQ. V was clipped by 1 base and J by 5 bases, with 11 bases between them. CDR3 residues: CASSQVGQGTGELFF. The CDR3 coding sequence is TGTGCCAGCAGCCAAGTCGGTCAGGGGACCGGGGAGCTGTTTTTT.